The clone carrying this TCR beta chain was seen a handful of times. Its target is unknown. These data are taken from a study of T-cell reconstitution after alpha-beta-depleted transplantation in children. Study outcomes and limitations: Counts and diversity of T cells one year after transplant came mostly from newly produced T cells.

The TCRbeta library incorporated unique molecular identifiers. Each CDR3 protein is one row after TCRdb ran MiXCR on the PCR reads. Here the sample spans fewer than 250,000 distinct CDR3 sequences, roughly 15% being singletons. The V and J ends lost 2 bases and 7 bases respectively, with 12 bases between them. The CDR3 contains 13 residues. Germline V lookup: CDR1 SGHTA, CDR2 FQGNSA. This receptor was taken from a male patient aged 2 to 10 who had a stem cell transplant for acute lymphoblastic leukemia, so the T cells may come from the graft donor. The sample in question was PBMCs, mostly from graft donor cells, obtained 360 days after TCRalphabeta/CD19-depleted stem cell transplant. The chain links TRBV7-2 to TRBJ2-7; D is unclear. CDR3 sequence (DNA): TGTGCCAGCAGCTTAAGTGAAAGGGTTGAGCAGTACTTC. Protein product: CASSLSERVEQYF.